This T cell receptor beta chain was sequenced during a study of beta chain features in type 1 diabetes. Overall study context: No age, gender or cell yield differences were seen between patients and healthy donors.

Investigators reverse transcribed all isolated RNA, so they sequenced expressed TCRB transcripts. Profiled with immunoSEQ multiplex PCR; TCRdb holds only in-frame clones, not every one. The repertoire has 120,000 or so clones, less than 20% of them found once; the top ten carry 2% to 3%. The CDR3 runs to 17 residues. V was cut by 0 bases and J by 0 bases, with 10 bases left in between. Germline V gives CDR1 SGDLS, CDR2 YYNGEE. Notes on the study in general: Since sequencing was performed on cDNA, cells with high TCR expression could be over-represented. Among all four CD4+ subsets, Type 1 diabetes patients had TCRB CDR3s that were moderately but significantly shorter.

A few counts support this clone. Antigen: not known. The sequence came from a man younger than 45 with type 1 diabetes. The material sequenced was central memory CD4+ T cells from blood. This rearrangement joins TRBV9 to TRBJ2-6, with D possibly being TRBD1 (6 bases). The CDR3 protein is CASSVAGQPSGANVLTF. DNA of the CDR3: TGTGCCAGCAGCGTAGCTGGACAGCCCTCTGGGGCCAACGTCCTGACTTTC.